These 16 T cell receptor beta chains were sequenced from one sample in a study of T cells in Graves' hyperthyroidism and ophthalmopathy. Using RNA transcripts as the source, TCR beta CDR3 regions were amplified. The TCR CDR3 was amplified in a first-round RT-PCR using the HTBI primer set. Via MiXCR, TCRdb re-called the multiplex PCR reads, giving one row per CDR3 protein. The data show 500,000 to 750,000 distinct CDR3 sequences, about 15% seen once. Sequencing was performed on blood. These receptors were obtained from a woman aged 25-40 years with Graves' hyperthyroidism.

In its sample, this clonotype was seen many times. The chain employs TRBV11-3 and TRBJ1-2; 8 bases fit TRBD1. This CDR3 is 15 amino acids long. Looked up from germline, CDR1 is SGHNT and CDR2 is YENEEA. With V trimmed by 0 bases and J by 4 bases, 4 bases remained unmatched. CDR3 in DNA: TGTGCCAGCAGCTTAGAGGAGACAGGGGCCTATGGCTACACCTTC. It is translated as CASSLEETGAYGYTF.

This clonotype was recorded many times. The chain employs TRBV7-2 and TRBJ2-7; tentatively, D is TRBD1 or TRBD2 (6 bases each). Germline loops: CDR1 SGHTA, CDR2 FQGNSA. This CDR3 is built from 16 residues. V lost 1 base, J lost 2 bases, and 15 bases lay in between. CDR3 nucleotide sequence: TGTGCCAGCAGCTTAGACAAGGGGGGACTTGCCTACGAGCAGTACTTC. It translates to CASSLDKGGLAYEQYF.

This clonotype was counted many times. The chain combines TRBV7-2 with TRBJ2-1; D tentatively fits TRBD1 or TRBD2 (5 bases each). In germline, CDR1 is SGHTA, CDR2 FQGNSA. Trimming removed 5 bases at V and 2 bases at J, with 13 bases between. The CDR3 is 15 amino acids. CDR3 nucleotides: TGTGCCAGCAGCCCAGCCAGAGGGGCCTACAATGAGCAGTTCTTC. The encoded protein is CASSPARGAYNEQFF.

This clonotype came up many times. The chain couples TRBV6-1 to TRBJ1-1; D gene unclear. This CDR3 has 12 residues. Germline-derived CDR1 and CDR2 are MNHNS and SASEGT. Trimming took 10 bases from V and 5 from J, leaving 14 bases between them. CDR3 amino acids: CATKRSNTEAFF. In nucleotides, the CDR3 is TGTGCCACCAAAAGGAGTAATACTGAAGCTTTCTTT.

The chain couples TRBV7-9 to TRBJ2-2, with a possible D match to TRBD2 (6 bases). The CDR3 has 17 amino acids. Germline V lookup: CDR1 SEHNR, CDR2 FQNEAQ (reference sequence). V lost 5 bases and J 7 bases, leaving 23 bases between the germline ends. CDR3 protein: CASSLVGSRRVFGELFF. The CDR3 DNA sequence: TGTGCCAGCAGCCTGGTCGGGAGCCGCCGAGTCTTCGGGGAGCTGTTTTTT.

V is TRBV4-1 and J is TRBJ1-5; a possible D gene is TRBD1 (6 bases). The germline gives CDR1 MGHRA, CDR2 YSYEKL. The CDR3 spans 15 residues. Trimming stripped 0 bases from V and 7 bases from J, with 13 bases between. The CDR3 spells CASSQEWQGSQPQHF. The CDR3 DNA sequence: TGCGCCAGCAGCCAAGAGTGGCAGGGGAGCCAGCCCCAGCATTTT.

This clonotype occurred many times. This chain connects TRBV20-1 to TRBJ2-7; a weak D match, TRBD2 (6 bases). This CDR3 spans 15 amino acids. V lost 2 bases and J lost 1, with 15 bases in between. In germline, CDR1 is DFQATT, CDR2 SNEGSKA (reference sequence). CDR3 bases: TGCAGTGCTAGACCCTTGGGAGGAAATTCCTACGAGCAGTACTTC. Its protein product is CSARPLGGNSYEQYF.

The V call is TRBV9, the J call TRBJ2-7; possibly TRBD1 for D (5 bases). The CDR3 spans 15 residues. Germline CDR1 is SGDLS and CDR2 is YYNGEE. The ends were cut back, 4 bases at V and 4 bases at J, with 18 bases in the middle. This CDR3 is CASSPYSRANYEQYF. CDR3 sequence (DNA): TGTGCCAGCAGCCCATATAGCAGGGCTAATTACGAGCAGTACTTC. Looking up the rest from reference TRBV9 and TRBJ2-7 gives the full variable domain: DSGVTQTPKHLITATGQRVTLRCSPRSGDLSVYWYQQSLDQGLQFLIQYYNGEERAKGNILERFSAQQFPDLHSELNLSSLELGDSALYFCASSPYSRANYEQYFGPGTRLTVT.

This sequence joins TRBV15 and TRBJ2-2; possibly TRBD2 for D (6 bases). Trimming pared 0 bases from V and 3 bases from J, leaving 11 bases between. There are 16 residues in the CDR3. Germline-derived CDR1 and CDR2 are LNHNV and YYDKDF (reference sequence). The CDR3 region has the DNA TGTGCCACCAGCAGAGATCAGGGACTGGACACCGGGGAGCTGTTTTTT. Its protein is CATSRDQGLDTGELFF.

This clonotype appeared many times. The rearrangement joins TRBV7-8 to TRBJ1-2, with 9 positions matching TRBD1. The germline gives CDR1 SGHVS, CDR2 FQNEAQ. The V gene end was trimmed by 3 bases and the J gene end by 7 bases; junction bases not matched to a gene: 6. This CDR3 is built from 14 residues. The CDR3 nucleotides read TGTGCCAGCAGCTTGGGACAGGGAGCCCGTGGCTACACCTTC. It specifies CASSLGQGARGYTF.

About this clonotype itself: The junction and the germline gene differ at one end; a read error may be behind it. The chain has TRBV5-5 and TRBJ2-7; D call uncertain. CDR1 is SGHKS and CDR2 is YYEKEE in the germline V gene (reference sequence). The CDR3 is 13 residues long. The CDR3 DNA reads TGCGCCAGCAGCCAGGAGACCTTCTACGAGCAGTACTTC. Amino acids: CASSQETFYEQYF.

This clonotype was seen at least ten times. The CDR3 is CASIQGEARGSNTGELFF. The CDR3 DNA reads as TGTGCCAGCATCCAAGGGGAAGCGAGAGGGTCGAACACCGGGGAGCTGTTTTTT. The chain employs TRBV6-1 and TRBJ2-2; D may correspond to TRBD1 or TRBD2 (5 bases each). V was clipped by 7 bases and J by 0 bases, with 21 bases between them. Germline assignment: CDR1 MNHNS and CDR2 SASEGT. There are 18 residues in the CDR3.

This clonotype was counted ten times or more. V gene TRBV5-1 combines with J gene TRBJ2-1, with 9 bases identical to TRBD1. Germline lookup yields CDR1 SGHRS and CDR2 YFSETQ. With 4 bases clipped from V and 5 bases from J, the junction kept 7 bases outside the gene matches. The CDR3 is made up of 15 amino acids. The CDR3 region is CASSPRDRVNNEQFF. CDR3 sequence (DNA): TGCGCCAGCAGCCCCCGGGACAGGGTTAACAATGAGCAGTTCTTC.

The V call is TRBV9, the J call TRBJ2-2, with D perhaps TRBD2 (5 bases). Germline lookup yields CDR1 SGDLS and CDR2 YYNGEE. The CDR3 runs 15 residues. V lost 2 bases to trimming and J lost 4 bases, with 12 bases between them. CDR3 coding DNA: TGTGCCAGCAGCGTGGGCGACCGGGGCACCGGGGAGCTGTTTTTT. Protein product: CASSVGDRGTGELFF.

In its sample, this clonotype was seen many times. The CDR3 loop is CSAEGGGSYNEQFF. Written as DNA, the CDR3 is TGCAGTGCCGAAGGAGGGGGATCCTACAATGAGCAGTTCTTC. The V and J genes are TRBV20-1 and TRBJ2-1; tentatively, D is TRBD1 or TRBD2 (6 bases each). The CDR3 covers 14 residues. The V and J ends lost 6 bases and 1 base respectively, with 13 bases between them. The germline V gene has CDR1 DFQATT and CDR2 SNEGSKA (reference sequence).

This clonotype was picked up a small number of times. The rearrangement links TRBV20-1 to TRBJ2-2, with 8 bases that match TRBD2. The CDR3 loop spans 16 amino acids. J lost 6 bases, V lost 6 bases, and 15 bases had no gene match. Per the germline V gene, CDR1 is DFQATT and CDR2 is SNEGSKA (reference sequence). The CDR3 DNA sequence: TGCAGTGCCCACCTGGTGCGGGAGGAATGGGCCGGGGAGCTGTTTTTT. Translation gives CSAHLVREEWAGELFF.